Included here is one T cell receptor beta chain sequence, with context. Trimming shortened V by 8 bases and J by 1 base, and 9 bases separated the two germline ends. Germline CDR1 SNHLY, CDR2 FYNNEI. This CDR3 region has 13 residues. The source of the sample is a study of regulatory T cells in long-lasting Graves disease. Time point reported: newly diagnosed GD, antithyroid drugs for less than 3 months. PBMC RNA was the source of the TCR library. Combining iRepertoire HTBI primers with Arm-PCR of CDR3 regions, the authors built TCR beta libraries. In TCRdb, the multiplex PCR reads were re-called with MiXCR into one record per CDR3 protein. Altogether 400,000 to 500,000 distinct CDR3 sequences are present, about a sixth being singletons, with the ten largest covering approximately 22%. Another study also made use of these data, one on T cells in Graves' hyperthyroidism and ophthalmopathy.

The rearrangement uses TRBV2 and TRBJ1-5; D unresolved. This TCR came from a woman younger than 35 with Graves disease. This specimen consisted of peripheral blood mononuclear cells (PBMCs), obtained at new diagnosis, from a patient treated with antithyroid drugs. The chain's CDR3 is CASGQGSNQPQHF. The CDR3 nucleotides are TGTGCCAGCGGTCAAGGGAGCAATCAGCCCCAGCATTTT.